These 15 T cell receptor beta chains came from one sample sequenced in a study of identical twins. TCRdb re-called the 5' RACE reads with MiXCR, one entry per CDR3 protein. This sample has some 440,000 distinct CDR3 sequences, with 20% to 25% found just once. The sample was also linked to a second study, of T cells expressing NK-cell markers.

Sequences were obtained from CD4+ T cells sorted from blood. The receptors stem from a woman aged 18 to 35 in good health.

This clonotype has more than one count but fewer than ten. The chain employs TRBV12-3 or TRBV12-4 and TRBJ1-5; no clear D gene. The length of the CDR3 is 13 residues. Trimming took off 6 bases at V and 6 bases at J, with 12 bases between the two ends. In DNA form, the CDR3 reads TGTGCCAGCAGCCTTACCGACATTCAGCCCCAGCATTTT. This translates into CASSLTDIQPQHF.

This clonotype showed up just a few times. The chain is built from TRBV7-9 and TRBJ2-2; no reliable D call. Germline CDR1 is SEHNR and CDR2 is FQNEAQ (reference sequence). Trimming removed 2 bases at V and 1 base at J, with 8 bases between. The CDR3 runs 15 residues. CDR3 region: CASSLYYRNTGELFF. The CDR3 DNA is TGTGCCAGCAGCTTATATTACAGGAACACCGGGGAGCTGTTTTTT.

Only a few counts were recorded for this clonotype. The rearrangement uses TRBV18 and TRBJ2-7, with D uncertain. Per the germline V gene, CDR1 is KGHSH and CDR2 is LQKENI. Deletions cut 5 bases from V and 4 bases from J, with 6 bases between. There are 11 residues in the CDR3. Written as DNA, the CDR3 is TGTGCCAGCTCAGCCGAATACGAGCAGTACTTC. This codes for CASSAEYEQYF. Using reference TRBV18 and TRBJ2-7 for the parts outside the CDR3, the full variable domain is NAGVMQNPRHLVRRRGQEARLRCSPMKGHSHVYWYRQLPEEGLKFMVYLQKENIIDESGMPKERFSAEFPKEGPSILRIQQVVRGDSAAYFCASSAEYEQYFGPGTRLTVT.

This clonotype was observed a few times. The CDR3 sequence is CASSPRTGYEQYF. DNA of the CDR3: TGCGCCAGCAGCCCGAGGACGGGATACGAGCAGTACTTC. The V and J genes are TRBV5-1 and TRBJ2-7; a weak D match, TRBD2 (5 bases). The V gene's germline CDR1 is SGHRS and CDR2 YFSETQ. This CDR3 contains 13 residues. V was pared by 4 bases and J by 4 bases, with 12 bases between.

This clonotype came up many times. In DNA form, the CDR3 reads TGTGCCAGCAGCCCCAGGGCAGATACGCAGTATTTT. Its protein product is CASSPRADTQYF. The chain links TRBV7-9 to TRBJ2-3; possible D gene TRBD1, 5 bases. The ends were cut back, 5 bases at V and 4 bases at J, with 7 bases in the middle. The CDR3 contains 12 residues. Germline V gene sequence: CDR1 SEHNR, CDR2 FQNEAQ (reference sequence).

The chain has TRBV5-6 and TRBJ2-7; no firm D call. This CDR3 has 13 amino acids. The germline gives CDR1 SGHDT, CDR2 YYEEEE. V was clipped by 3 bases and J by 4 bases, with 11 bases between them. CDR3 coding DNA: TGTGCCAGCAGCTCGAAAGGGTGGTACGAGCAGTACTTC. This gives the protein CASSSKGWYEQYF.

V is TRBV5-1 and J is TRBJ1-1, with a tentative D call TRBD1 (6 bases). The CDR3 is 15 amino acids. Trimming shortened V by 4 bases and J by 1 base, and 14 bases separated the two germline ends. Germline CDR1 is SGHRS and CDR2 is YFSETQ. CDR3 in amino acids: CASSTAQGGNTEAFF. The DNA of the CDR3 is TGCGCCAGCAGCACCGCCCAAGGGGGGAACACTGAAGCTTTCTTT.

This clonotype was picked up many times. CDR3 in amino acids: CASSLGLKNTEAFF. The DNA for the CDR3 is TGTGCCAGCAGTTTAGGACTGAAGAACACTGAAGCTTTCTTT. The chain carries TRBV12-3 or TRBV12-4 and TRBJ1-1; D is unclear. V lost 1 base to trimming and J lost 1 base, with 7 bases between them. This CDR3 has 14 amino acids.

The chain carries TRBV7-9 and TRBJ2-2; D not certain. The CDR3 length is 12 residues. V lost 8 bases, J lost 7 bases, and 11 bases lay in between. Germline values: CDR1 SEHNR, CDR2 FQNEAQ (reference sequence). The CDR3 spells CASPEADGELFF. CDR3 DNA sequence: TGTGCCAGCCCCGAGGCCGACGGGGAGCTGTTTTTT.

Only a few counts were recorded for this clonotype. V is TRBV6-1 and J is TRBJ1-6, with TRBD1 matching 8 bases. The CDR3 contains 15 residues. Per the germline V gene, CDR1 is MNHNS and CDR2 is SASEGT. After removal of 10 bases from V and 2 bases from J, the junction contained 7 bases not matched to a gene. CDR3 sequence: CATGQGSTYNSPLHF. As DNA, the CDR3 is TGTGCCACCGGACAGGGTTCGACCTATAATTCACCCCTCCACTTT.

The rearrangement joins TRBV30 to TRBJ2-3, with TRBD2 identical over 12 bases. The CDR3 has 15 amino acids. Unmatched junction bases numbered 4, after V lost 0 bases and J lost 6 bases. The germline CDR1 and CDR2 sequences are GTSNPN and SVGIG (reference sequence). The CDR3 reads CAWSVLAGGADTQYF. CDR3 sequence (DNA): TGTGCCTGGAGTGTACTAGCGGGAGGTGCTGATACGCAGTATTTT.

V is TRBV11-2 and J is TRBJ2-7, with D perhaps TRBD1 or TRBD2 (5 bases each). Germline-derived CDR1 and CDR2 are SGHAT and FQNNGV. V lost 0 bases and J lost 2, with 11 bases in between. This CDR3 region has 15 residues. CDR3 sequence reads: CASSLDLGRTYEQYF. For the CDR3, the DNA is TGTGCCAGCAGCTTAGATCTGGGACGGACCTACGAGCAGTACTTC. Combining the CDR3 with reference TRBV11-2 and TRBJ2-7 gives the whole variable domain EAGVAQSPRYKIIEKRQSVAFWCNPISGHATLYWYQQILGQGPKLLIQFQNNGVVDDSQLPKDRFSAERLKGVDSTLKIQPAKLEDSAVYLCASSLDLGRTYEQYFGPGTRLTVT.

The V and J genes are TRBV6-5 and TRBJ2-2; either TRBD1 or TRBD2 may supply D (5 bases each). The V gene lost 0 bases and the J gene lost 5 bases, with 10 bases spanning the gap. Germline V lookup: CDR1 MNHEY, CDR2 SVGAGI. CDR3 length: 15 amino acids. The CDR3, as DNA: TGTGCCAGCAGTTACTCGAATGGGGGAACCGGGGAGCTGTTTTTT. This encodes CASSYSNGGTGELFF.

The chain employs TRBV6-2 or TRBV6-3 and TRBJ2-7, with unresolved D. Trimming took off 6 bases at V and 2 bases at J, with 11 bases between the two ends. Looked up from germline, CDR1 is MNHEY and CDR2 is SVGEGT. The CDR3 has 13 residues. CDR3 amino acids: CASRPTETYEQYF. As DNA, the CDR3 is TGTGCCAGCAGGCCGACTGAAACCTACGAGCAGTACTTC.

This clonotype was seen a handful of times. The chain couples TRBV7-9 to TRBJ2-7; 8 positions match TRBD2. CDR3 length: 14 amino acids. Germline trimming cut 4 bases from V and 3 bases from J; bases unmatched to any gene: 5. Germline V CDR1 and CDR2: SEHNR, FQNEAQ (reference sequence). As DNA, the CDR3 is TGTGCCAGCAGCTATAGCGGGGATCACTACGAGCAGTACTTC. This encodes CASSYSGDHYEQYF.